This T cell receptor beta chain was identified in a study of blood T cell repertoires in COVID-19. Repertoires were generated with immunoSEQ multiplex PCR, while TCRdb's copy carries only in-frame clones and drops some. Counted here are some 180,000 clones, about 89% occurring once; the ten biggest clones make up roughly 6.7%. The CDR3 is 18 residues long. The germline V gene encodes CDR1 LGHNA and CDR2 YSLEER. Trimming removed 1 base from V and 0 bases from J, with 16 bases in between. The chain links TRBV4-3 to TRBJ1-5; D is possibly TRBD1 (6 bases). Sequences were obtained from peripheral blood. The TCR comes from a man aged 40-50 years with acute or convalescent COVID-19. CDR3 amino acids: CASSQGLDRTASNQPQHF. The CDR3 DNA reads as TGCGCCAGCAGCCAAGGGCTGGACAGAACCGCTAGCAATCAGCCCCAGCATTTT.